This T cell receptor beta chain was obtained from a study of T cell changes during pregnancy in multiple sclerosis. This clone was seen a few times. Libraries were prepared by immunoSEQ multiplex PCR; TCRdb keeps only in-frame clonotypes and omits some of them. The table shows about 49,000 clones, with 92% occurring only once. CDR1 LGHNA and CDR2 YSLEER come from the germline V gene. The CDR3 loop spans 15 amino acids. V was trimmed by 0 bases and J by 5 bases, leaving 14 bases between them. The sequenced sample was peripheral blood, obtained after pregnancy. The genes are TRBV4-3 and TRBJ2-7; a possible D gene is TRBD2 (6 bases). This TCR derives from a female donor with multiple sclerosis, enrolled in a pregnancy study. This CDR3 reads CASSQEYGGVDEQYF. The CDR3 coding sequence is TGCGCCAGCAGCCAAGAATACGGAGGGGTCGACGAGCAGTACTTC.